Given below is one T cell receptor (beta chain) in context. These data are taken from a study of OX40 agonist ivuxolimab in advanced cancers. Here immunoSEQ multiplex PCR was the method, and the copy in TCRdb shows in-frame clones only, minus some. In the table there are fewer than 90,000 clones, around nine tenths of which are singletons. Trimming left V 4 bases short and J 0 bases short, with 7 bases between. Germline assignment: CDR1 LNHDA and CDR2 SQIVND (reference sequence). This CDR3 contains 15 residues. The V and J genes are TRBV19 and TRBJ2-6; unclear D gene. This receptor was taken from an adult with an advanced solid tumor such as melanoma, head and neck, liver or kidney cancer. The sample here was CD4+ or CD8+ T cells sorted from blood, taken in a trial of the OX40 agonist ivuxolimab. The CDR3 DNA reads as TGTGCCAGTAGTAGTAGGAGCTCTGGGGCCAACGTCCTGACTTTC. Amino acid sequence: CASSSRSSGANVLTF.